A selection of T cell receptor beta chains follows, all from one sample in a study of Ad26.COV2.S vaccination and SARS-CoV-2 variants. Sequencing was performed with immunoSEQ multiplex PCR; in TCRdb, only in-frame clones are kept and a portion is missing. This sample yields about 350,000 clones, of which approximately 90% are seen a single time; 6.4% belongs to the top ten. Sequenced here: peripheral blood, sampled in a trial of Ad26.COV2.S vaccine versus placebo. All receptors come from a person aged 18-65 years who received the Ad26.COV2.S COVID-19 vaccine or a placebo. Both conserved end residues are part of each CDR3. The D gene is left open where the match is weak. Size is omitted from some rows. Given values are once, few, many or a class for expanded clones.

v_gene: TRBV5-1; j_gene: TRBJ2-7; d_gene: TRBD1; abundance: few; CDR3nt: TGCGCCAGCAGCTTTTCAGGGGGAGCCGGCTACGAGCAGTACTTC; CDR3aa: CASSFSGGAGYEQYF
v_gene: TRBV6-5; j_gene: TRBJ1-5; d_gene: TRBD1; abundance: NA; CDR3nt: TGTGCCAGCAGTTACACCGGGACAGGAGACAATCAGCCCCAGCATTTT; CDR3aa: CASSYTGTGDNQPQHF
v_gene: TRBV27; j_gene: TRBJ2-3; d_gene: TRBD2; abundance: NA; CDR3nt: TGTGCCAGCAGTTTTGGCCTCACTAGCGGGGGTTCTTCTGTCACAGATACGCAGTATTTT; CDR3aa: CASSFGLTSGGSSVTDTQYF
v_gene: TRBV7-2; j_gene: TRBJ1-5; d_gene: NA; abundance: NA; CDR3nt: TGTGCCAGCAGCCCTTTTCGGGGCACCGTCAATCAGCCCCAGCATTTT; CDR3aa: CASSPFRGTVNQPQHF
v_gene: TRBV15; j_gene: TRBJ1-1; d_gene: NA; abundance: NA; CDR3nt: TGTGCCACCAGCAGAGGTAACGCTGAAGCTTTCTTT; CDR3aa: CATSRGNAEAFF
v_gene: TRBV7-2; j_gene: TRBJ2-7; d_gene: NA; abundance: NA; CDR3nt: TGTGCCAGCAGCCTTGACCCCGGGGGCGTCTTCGAGCAGTACTTC; CDR3aa: CASSLDPGGVFEQYF
v_gene: TRBV7-2; j_gene: TRBJ2-5; d_gene: TRBD1; abundance: NA; CDR3nt: TGTGCCAGCAGCCTTATACAGGGGGCGGGGAAGACCCAGTACTTC; CDR3aa: CASSLIQGAGKTQYF
v_gene: TRBV12-5; j_gene: TRBJ2-2; d_gene: NA; abundance: NA; CDR3nt: TGTGCTAGTGGTTTGGCGACAGGTCAAAAGCTGTTTTTT; CDR3aa: CASGLATGQKLFF
v_gene: TRBV15; j_gene: TRBJ1-3; d_gene: NA; abundance: NA; CDR3nt: TGTGCCACCAGCAGAGATATGGGATTCCGCTCTGGAAACACCATATATTTT; CDR3aa: CATSRDMGFRSGNTIYF
v_gene: TRBV19; j_gene: TRBJ2-5; d_gene: TRBD1; abundance: NA; CDR3nt: TGTGCCAGTAGCGTTACCGGGACAGGGGCTGAGACCCAGTACTTC; CDR3aa: CASSVTGTGAETQYF
v_gene: TRBV28; j_gene: TRBJ2-1; d_gene: TRBD1; abundance: NA; CDR3nt: TGTGCCAGCAGTCCTCCGGGACAGGGAAACAATGAGCAGTTCTTC; CDR3aa: CASSPPGQGNNEQFF
v_gene: TRBV5-1; j_gene: TRBJ2-7; d_gene: NA; abundance: NA; CDR3nt: TGCGCCAGCAGCTCACCTGCGACAGGTCCTTTCTCCTACGAGCAGTACTTC; CDR3aa: CASSSPATGPFSYEQYF
v_gene: TRBV20-1; j_gene: TRBJ2-7; d_gene: NA; abundance: NA; CDR3nt: TGCAGTGCTATTAACCGCTACGAGCAGTACTTC; CDR3aa: CSAINRYEQYF
v_gene: TRBV18; j_gene: TRBJ2-7; d_gene: NA; abundance: once; CDR3nt: TGTGCCAGCTCTCCACCCGGGGGCTACGAGCAGTACTTC; CDR3aa: CASSPPGGYEQYF
v_gene: TRBV25-1; j_gene: TRBJ1-1; d_gene: NA; abundance: NA; CDR3nt: TGTGCCAGCCAAGGTGCAGGGCTCGCGCACACTGAAGCTTTCTTT; CDR3aa: CASQGAGLAHTEAFF
v_gene: TRBV30; j_gene: TRBJ1-6; d_gene: NA; abundance: NA; CDR3nt: TGTGCCTGGATGACTAGGGGTGGATGGGATTCACCCCTCCACTTT; CDR3aa: CAWMTRGGWDSPLHF
v_gene: TRBV4-2; j_gene: TRBJ2-2; d_gene: NA; abundance: once; CDR3nt: TGTGCCAGCAGCCAAGATAGAAGGGACCGGAACACCGGGGAGCTGTTTTTT; CDR3aa: CASSQDRRDRNTGELFF
v_gene: TRBV10-3; j_gene: TRBJ1-1; d_gene: TRBD1; abundance: NA; CDR3nt: TGTGCCACCCAACAGGGGGCGAACACTGAAGCTTTCTTT; CDR3aa: CATQQGANTEAFF
v_gene: TRBV5-8; j_gene: TRBJ1-4; d_gene: TRBD1; abundance: NA; CDR3nt: TGTGCCAGCAGCTTGTCAGGACAGGGTGAAAAACTGTTTTTT; CDR3aa: CASSLSGQGEKLFF
v_gene: TRBV24-1; j_gene: TRBJ1-5; d_gene: TRBD1; abundance: NA; CDR3nt: TGTGCCACCCAGGACAGGTGGGAGCCCCAGCATTTT; CDR3aa: CATQDRWEPQHF
v_gene: TRBV5-6; j_gene: TRBJ1-1; d_gene: TRBD1; abundance: NA; CDR3nt: TGTGCCAGCAACCCTAGGACAGGTGAAGCTTTCTTT; CDR3aa: CASNPRTGEAFF
v_gene: TRBV4-1; j_gene: TRBJ1-5; d_gene: NA; abundance: NA; CDR3nt: TGCGCCAGCAGCCAAGATTGGAGGGGCGTATGGGGCAATCAGCCCCAGCATTTT; CDR3aa: CASSQDWRGVWGNQPQHF
v_gene: TRBV29-1; j_gene: TRBJ2-7; d_gene: NA; abundance: NA; CDR3nt: TGCAGCGTTTGGGGACACGAGCAGTACTTC; CDR3aa: CSVWGHEQYF
v_gene: TRBV15; j_gene: TRBJ2-1; d_gene: TRBD1; abundance: NA; CDR3nt: TGTGCCACCGACCGGGACAGGGGATTCAGCGAGCAGTTCTTC; CDR3aa: CATDRDRGFSEQFF
v_gene: TRBV4-3; j_gene: TRBJ2-1; d_gene: TRBD2; abundance: NA; CDR3nt: TGCGCCAGCGAGACTTCGCTGGGGGGGGATTACAATGAGCAGTTCTTC; CDR3aa: CASETSLGGDYNEQFF
v_gene: TRBV7-8; j_gene: TRBJ1-1; d_gene: TRBD1; abundance: NA; CDR3nt: TGTGCCAGCAGCTTACTCCCGGGACAGTCAAACACTGAAGCTTTCTTT; CDR3aa: CASSLLPGQSNTEAFF
v_gene: TRBV9; j_gene: TRBJ1-1; d_gene: NA; abundance: NA; CDR3nt: TGTGCCAGCAGCGGGGAGACAGTCACAAACACTGAAGCTTTCTTT; CDR3aa: CASSGETVTNTEAFF
v_gene: TRBV18; j_gene: TRBJ1-1; d_gene: NA; abundance: NA; CDR3nt: TGTGCCAGCTCATCTACAGAGAACACTGAAGCTTTCTTT; CDR3aa: CASSSTENTEAFF
v_gene: TRBV30; j_gene: TRBJ1-3; d_gene: NA; abundance: NA; CDR3nt: TGTGCCTGGAGGAGTGGGGACGTCGGAAACACCATATATTTT; CDR3aa: CAWRSGDVGNTIYF
v_gene: TRBV5-4; j_gene: TRBJ2-7; d_gene: TRBD1; abundance: NA; CDR3nt: TGTGCCAGCAGCTTTCGGACAGGTGGCGACGAGCAGTACTTC; CDR3aa: CASSFRTGGDEQYF
v_gene: TRBV15; j_gene: TRBJ1-1; d_gene: NA; abundance: NA; CDR3nt: TGTGCCACCAAGCCGGGACACCTGAACACTGAAGCTTTCTTT; CDR3aa: CATKPGHLNTEAFF
v_gene: TRBV5-1; j_gene: TRBJ2-1; d_gene: NA; abundance: once; CDR3nt: TGCGCCAGCAGCTTTAGTTCCCTCGTCGACAATGAGCAGTTCTTC; CDR3aa: CASSFSSLVDNEQFF
v_gene: TRBV19; j_gene: TRBJ2-3; d_gene: TRBD1; abundance: NA; CDR3nt: TGTGCCAGTAGGTCGACAGGGAGCACAGATACGCAGTATTTT; CDR3aa: CASRSTGSTDTQYF
v_gene: TRBV5-1; j_gene: TRBJ2-7; d_gene: NA; abundance: NA; CDR3nt: TGCGCCAGCAGCCTGGGTTCGGGGACGGGGGAGCAGTACTTC; CDR3aa: CASSLGSGTGEQYF
v_gene: TRBV4-3; j_gene: TRBJ2-1; d_gene: TRBD2; abundance: NA; CDR3nt: TGCGCCAGCAGCCACTATTCTAGCGGGAGGCGCTACAATGAGCAGTTCTTC; CDR3aa: CASSHYSSGRRYNEQFF
v_gene: TRBV5-4; j_gene: TRBJ1-2; d_gene: NA; abundance: NA; CDR3nt: TGTGCCAGCAGCTCCCGTGATTCAAGCAACTATGGCTACACCTTC; CDR3aa: CASSSRDSSNYGYTF
v_gene: TRBV7-3; j_gene: TRBJ2-7; d_gene: NA; abundance: NA; CDR3nt: TGTGCCAGCAGCTTAATCCCCGTGGTTACACAGGAGCAGTACTTC; CDR3aa: CASSLIPVVTQEQYF
v_gene: TRBV6-6; j_gene: TRBJ1-5; d_gene: NA; abundance: NA; CDR3nt: TGTGCCACCACACAGGCCGGAGAGCCCCAGCATTTT; CDR3aa: CATTQAGEPQHF
v_gene: TRBV10-3; j_gene: TRBJ2-7; d_gene: TRBD2; abundance: NA; CDR3nt: TGTGCCTCGGGGGGGGATCCCTCTTACGAGCAGTACTTC; CDR3aa: CASGGDPSYEQYF
v_gene: TRBV9; j_gene: TRBJ2-1; d_gene: TRBD2; abundance: once; CDR3nt: TGTGCCAGCAGCGTAGCTCCAGGGAGCGGGGCCCAGCAGTTCTTC; CDR3aa: CASSVAPGSGAQQFF
v_gene: TRBV11-2; j_gene: TRBJ2-3; d_gene: TRBD1; abundance: NA; CDR3nt: TGTGCCAGCAGCTCGACAGGGCGCGCAGATACGCAGTATTTT; CDR3aa: CASSSTGRADTQYF
v_gene: TRBV7-7; j_gene: TRBJ2-1; d_gene: NA; abundance: once; CDR3nt: TGTGCTAGCAGCCAGGGCGGGACCACGGCCGGTGAGCAGTTCTTC; CDR3aa: CASSQGGTTAGEQFF
v_gene: TRBV18; j_gene: TRBJ1-6; d_gene: NA; abundance: NA; CDR3nt: TGTGCCAGCTCAGCCACAGGGAATACCTATAATTCACCCCTCCACTTT; CDR3aa: CASSATGNTYNSPLHF
v_gene: TRBV5-4; j_gene: TRBJ2-7; d_gene: NA; abundance: NA; CDR3nt: TGTGCCAGCAGCTCGGCGGGCAGGCCCGACGAGCAGTACTTC; CDR3aa: CASSSAGRPDEQYF
v_gene: TRBV6-6; j_gene: TRBJ2-5; d_gene: NA; abundance: NA; CDR3nt: TGTGCCAGCAGTTACTCCAGCAGGGGTTCGGAGACCCAGTACTTC; CDR3aa: CASSYSSRGSETQYF